This T cell receptor (beta chain) was retrieved from a study of blood T cell repertoires in COVID-19. Data came from immunoSEQ multiplex PCR; TCRdb stores just in-frame clones and leaves some out. The sample consists of over 250,000 clones, around 88% of them appearing once. V lost 0 bases, J lost 0 bases, and 12 bases lay in between. This CDR3 has 16 amino acids. The chain is built from TRBV5-3 and TRBJ2-5, with D tentatively TRBD2 (5 bases). TRBV5-3 is recorded as an ORF, its role being uncertain. Sequencing was carried out using peripheral blood. This TCR was recovered from a woman between 65 and 79 years old with COVID-19, enrolled during active disease. CDR3 in DNA: TGTGCCAGAAGCTTGGATAAGTCGGGGTACCAAGAGACCCAGTACTTC. This encodes CARSLDKSGYQETQYF.